What follows are 23 T cell receptor beta chains derived from one specimen sequenced in a study of post-analysis software for immune sequencing data. General study findings and limits: About five TRBV segments, including TRBV5-6, TRBV5-1 and TRBV20-1, were more frequent in patients than controls.

Tagging with unique molecular identifiers was a feature of the TCR beta cDNA libraries. MiXCR, applied by TCRdb to the PCR reads, yields one record per CDR3 protein. The table shows 380,000 or so distinct CDR3 sequences, with less than 40% occurring only once. No cognate antigen is known for these TCRs. The sample taken for sequencing was blood. The receptors here all came from a girl aged 5 to 17 with multiple sclerosis.

On this clonotype: A clone one base away is much larger, so this may be a read error. This chain connects TRBV12-3 or TRBV12-4 to TRBJ2-1; 12 bases match TRBD1. With 4 bases clipped from V and 10 bases from J, the junction kept 8 bases outside the gene matches. This CDR3 has 15 residues. The CDR3 region has the DNA TGTGCCAGCAGTTCACAAGGGACAGGGGGCGACGAGCAGTTCTTC. It is translated as CASSSQGTGGDEQFF.

The CDR3 protein is CASSLANRWTQYF. The DNA for the CDR3 is TGTGCCAGCAGTTTAGCCAATCGTTGGACGCAGTATTTT. This rearrangement joins TRBV12-3 or TRBV12-4 to TRBJ2-3, with unresolved D. The CDR3 extends over 13 amino acids. The V and J ends lost 0 bases and 9 bases respectively, with 10 bases between them.

This chain joins TRBV7-9 and TRBJ2-7; 7 bases map to TRBD1. V was pared by 5 bases and J by 5 bases, with 9 bases of the junction left unmatched. The CDR3 has 14 residues. Germline CDR1 SEHNR, CDR2 FQNEAQ (reference sequence). CDR3 nucleotide sequence: TGTGCCAGCAGCCCACAGGGGCTCATCAACGAGCAGTACTTC. It encodes CASSPQGLINEQYF.

The chain recombines TRBV29-1 with TRBJ2-3, with D hard to call. CDR1 and CDR2 (germline): SQVTM, ANQGSEA. CDR3 length: 13 amino acids. Trimming shortened V by 7 bases and J by 0 bases, and 11 bases separated the two germline ends. In nucleotides, the CDR3 is TGCAGCGCGGAATTTACTAGCACAGATACGCAGTATTTT. As protein: CSAEFTSTDTQYF.

As for this clonotype: With a much larger clone just one base away, this may be a read error. The chain employs TRBV10-3 and TRBJ2-6; D unresolved. Germline V gives CDR1 ENHRY, CDR2 SYGVKD. The CDR3 is 12 amino acids. This CDR3 reads CAISSGVNVLTF. CDR3 sequence (DNA): TGTGCCATCAGCTCTGGGGTCAACGTCCTGACTTTC.

The chain is built from TRBV3-1 and TRBJ2-5, with 10 bases that match TRBD1. Trimming took 3 bases from V and 3 from J; bases not matched to a gene: 7. Germline V gives CDR1 LGHDT, CDR2 YNNKEL (reference sequence). This CDR3 spans 16 amino acids. As DNA, the CDR3 is TGTGCCAGCAGCCAGGGACCCGGGACAGGGGAAGAGACCCAGTACTTC. This encodes CASSQGPGTGEETQYF.

The chain uses TRBV5-1 and TRBJ2-1, with 9 nucleotides matching TRBD1. The CDR3 totals 17 residues. The ends lost 0 bases at V and 7 bases at J; junction bases unmatched: 11. Germline CDR1 is SGHRS and CDR2 is YFSETQ. Written as DNA, the CDR3 is TGCGCCAGCAGCTTGGACCCCGGGACAGGGTGGGGGAATGAGCAGTTCTTC. Residues: CASSLDPGTGWGNEQFF.

The sample holds a few counts of this clonotype. This sequence joins TRBV5-1 and TRBJ1-2; D uncertain. This CDR3 is 13 amino acids long. V was shortened by 4 bases and J by 7 bases, with 14 bases between the two germline ends. Germline V gives CDR1 SGHRS, CDR2 YFSETQ. CDR3 amino acids: CASSQDGGCGYTF. The CDR3 coding sequence is TGCGCCAGCAGCCAGGACGGAGGCTGTGGCTACACCTTC. Full variable domain (rest looked up from reference TRBV5-1 and TRBJ1-2): KAGVTQTPRYLIKTRGQQVTLSCSPISGHRSVSWYQQTPGQGLQFLFEYFSETQRNKGNFPGRFSGRQFSNSRSEMNVSTLELGDSALYLCASSQDGGCGYTFGSGTRLTVV.

The chain links TRBV12-3 or TRBV12-4 to TRBJ2-3; 7 nucleotides line up with TRBD1. Trimming cost V 4 bases and J 3 bases; bases outside gene matches: 4. The CDR3 totals 14 residues. The CDR3 coding sequence is TGTGCCAGCAGTTACAGGGGCAGGACAGATACGCAGTATTTT. It is translated as CASSYRGRTDTQYF.

This clonotype was seen a few times. V and J are TRBV4-2 and TRBJ1-6, with 8 bases lining up with TRBD1. Losses at the gene ends were 6 bases for V and 5 bases for J; bases not matched to a gene: 9. The length of the CDR3 is 16 residues. Germline V lookup: CDR1 LGHNA, CDR2 YNFKEQ. The DNA for the CDR3 is TGTGCCAGCAGGGACCCAGGGGGCGCGGATAATTCACCCCTCCACTTT. Its translation: CASRDPGGADNSPLHF.

This clonotype was seen a few times. The V and J genes are TRBV7-2 and TRBJ1-5; unclear D gene. The CDR3 sequence is 15 residues long. The V gene's germline CDR1 is SGHTA and CDR2 FQGNSA. The V end lost 5 bases, the J end lost 0 bases, and 11 bases lay between the germline ends. The CDR3 reads CASSPHGSSNQPQHF. Here the CDR3 DNA reads TGTGCCAGCAGCCCCCACGGGAGTAGCAATCAGCCCCAGCATTTT.

In this sample, this clonotype turned up once. The V and J genes are TRBV7-2 and TRBJ2-2, with TRBD1 identical over 7 bases. The V and J ends lost 4 bases and 1 base, in that order; junction bases with no gene match: 3. The CDR3 length is 15 residues. Germline assignment: CDR1 SGHTA and CDR2 FQGNSA. The CDR3 here is CASSSGTVNTGELFF. DNA for the CDR3: TGTGCCAGCAGCTCCGGGACAGTGAACACCGGGGAGCTGTTTTTT.

The rearrangement links TRBV5-5 to TRBJ2-5; TRBD2 agrees at 11 bases. J lost 2 bases, V lost 2 bases, and 5 bases had no gene match. CDR1 and CDR2 (germline): SGHKS, YYEKEE (reference sequence). The CDR3 has 16 amino acids. For the CDR3, the DNA is TGTGCCAGCAGCTTCCGACTAGCGGGGAATCAAGAGACCCAGTACTTC. This sequence encodes CASSFRLAGNQETQYF.

This clonotype has more than one count but fewer than ten. CDR3 DNA: TGTGCCAGCAGCCAAGGTCTAGCGGGGTCCCAAGAGACCCAGTACTTC. Translation gives CASSQGLAGSQETQYF. The chain is built from TRBV3-1 and TRBJ2-5; 9 bases agree with TRBD2. V shed 1 base and J 1 base; nucleotides not matched to a gene: 4. The CDR3 length is 16 residues. Germline CDR1 is LGHDT and CDR2 is YNNKEL (reference sequence).

V and J are TRBV12-3 or TRBV12-4 and TRBJ1-1; D gene unclear. This CDR3 region has 12 residues. V was clipped by 5 bases and J by 6 bases, with 10 bases between them. CDR3: CASSGPGPEAFF. CDR3 in DNA: TGTGCCAGCAGTGGCCCTGGGCCTGAAGCTTTCTTT.

With regard to this clonotype: A read error may be the cause here, since a much bigger clone is one base away. The chain recombines TRBV5-1 with TRBJ2-7; the D gene is possibly TRBD2 (6 bases). Per germline, CDR1 SGHRS and CDR2 YFSETQ. CDR3 length equals 14 residues. The V end was cut by 5 bases, the J end by 3 bases, with 15 bases between. As DNA, the CDR3 is TGCGCCAGCAGTCTATATGGAGGGTGCTACGAGCAGTACTTC. Its protein product is CASSLYGGCYEQYF.

V usage is TRBV6-6 and J usage is TRBJ1-2; D is perhaps TRBD1 (5 bases). This CDR3 has 14 residues. The germline gives CDR1 MNHNY, CDR2 SVGAGI (reference sequence). Trimming removed 0 bases at V and 3 bases at J, with 8 bases between. The CDR3 spells CASSYSGDDYGYTF. The CDR3 nucleotides read TGTGCCAGCAGTTACTCAGGGGATGACTATGGCTACACCTTC.

The chain uses TRBV12-3 or TRBV12-4 and TRBJ2-7, with D perhaps TRBD1 or TRBD2 (5 bases each). V was pared by 8 bases and J by 1 base, with 9 bases between. The CDR3 loop spans 12 amino acids. DNA for the CDR3: TGTGCCAGCGGGGACGGATCCTACGAGCAGTACTTC. Encoded protein: CASGDGSYEQYF.

CDR3 sequence (DNA): TGTGCCAGCACCACGGGGACTGGAAACACCATATATTTT. It specifies CASTTGTGNTIYF. V gene TRBV7-9 combines with J gene TRBJ1-3; D uncertain. The germline V gene has CDR1 SEHNR and CDR2 FQNEAQ (reference sequence). The CDR3 contains 13 residues. V was pared by 7 bases and J by 2 bases, with 9 bases between.

About this clonotype: This sequence may be a read error, since a much larger clone differs from it by one base. V is TRBV5-1 and J is TRBJ1-2, with D perhaps matching TRBD1 (6 bases). V shed 3 bases and J shed 7 bases, with 19 bases lying between them. The CDR3 is made up of 15 amino acids. Germline CDR1 SGHRS, CDR2 YFSETQ. CDR3 in DNA: TGCGCCAGCAGCTGGACCGACAGGCTTGGGGTTGGCTACACCTTC. Its translation: CASSWTDRLGVGYTF.

This clonotype was counted ten times or more. The gene calls are TRBV10-3 and TRBJ2-7; D not certain. V shed 4 bases and J shed 6 bases, with 16 bases lying between them. The germline V gene encodes CDR1 ENHRY and CDR2 SYGVKD. This CDR3 is built from 14 residues. The CDR3 protein is CAISGQHTQIEQYF. The CDR3 DNA reads TGTGCCATCAGTGGGCAACATACTCAAATCGAGCAGTACTTC.

The chain has TRBV7-2 and TRBJ1-1; tentative D call: TRBD1 (5 bases). V lost 5 bases to trimming and J lost 0 bases, with 13 bases between them. CDR3 length: 15 residues. CDR1 and CDR2 from the germline V gene are SGHTA and FQGNSA. CDR3 sequence (DNA): TGTGCCAGCAGCCTTACAGGCCACATGAACACTGAAGCTTTCTTT. Translation: CASSLTGHMNTEAFF.

The chain links TRBV20-1 to TRBJ2-7; 8 bases map to TRBD1. The junction had 8 bases not matched to a gene; V was cut back by 5 bases and J by 2 bases. Germline V gene data show CDR1 as DFQATT and CDR2 as SNEGSKA (reference sequence). The CDR3 sequence is 14 residues long. Written as DNA, the CDR3 is TGCAGTGCTGGGCCCGGACAGGGAACCTACGAGCAGTACTTC. This sequence encodes CSAGPGQGTYEQYF.